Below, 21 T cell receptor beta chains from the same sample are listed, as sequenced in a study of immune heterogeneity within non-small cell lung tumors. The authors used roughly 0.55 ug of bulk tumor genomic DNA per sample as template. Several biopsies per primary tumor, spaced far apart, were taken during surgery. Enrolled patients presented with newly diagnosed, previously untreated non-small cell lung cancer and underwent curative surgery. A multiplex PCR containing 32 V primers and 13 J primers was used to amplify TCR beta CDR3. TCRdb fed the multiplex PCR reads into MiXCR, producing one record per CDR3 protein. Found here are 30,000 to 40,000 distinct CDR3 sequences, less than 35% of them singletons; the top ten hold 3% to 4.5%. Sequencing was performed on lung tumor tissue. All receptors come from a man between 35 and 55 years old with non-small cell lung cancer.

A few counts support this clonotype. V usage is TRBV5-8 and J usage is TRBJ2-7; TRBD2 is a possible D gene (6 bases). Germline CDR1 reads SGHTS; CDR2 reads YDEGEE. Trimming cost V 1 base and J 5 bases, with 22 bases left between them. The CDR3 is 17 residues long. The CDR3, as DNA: TGTGCCAGCAGCTTGTGGTCGAGCGGGCCGAAAGGGGACGAGCAGTACTTC. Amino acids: CASSLWSSGPKGDEQYF.

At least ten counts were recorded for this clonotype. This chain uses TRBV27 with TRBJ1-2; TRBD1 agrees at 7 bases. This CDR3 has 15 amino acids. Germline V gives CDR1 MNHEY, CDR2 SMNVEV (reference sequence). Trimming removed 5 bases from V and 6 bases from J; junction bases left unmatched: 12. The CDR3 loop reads CASSTSGTADDGYTF. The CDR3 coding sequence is TGTGCCAGCAGTACTTCCGGGACAGCTGACGATGGCTACACCTTC.

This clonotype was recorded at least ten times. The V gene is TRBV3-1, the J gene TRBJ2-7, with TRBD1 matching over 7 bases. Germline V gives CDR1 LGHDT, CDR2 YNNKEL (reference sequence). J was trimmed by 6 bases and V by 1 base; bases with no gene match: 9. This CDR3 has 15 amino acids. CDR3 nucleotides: TGTGCCAGCAGCCAAGCGGGGACAGAGTTAATCGAGCAGTACTTC. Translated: CASSQAGTELIEQYF.

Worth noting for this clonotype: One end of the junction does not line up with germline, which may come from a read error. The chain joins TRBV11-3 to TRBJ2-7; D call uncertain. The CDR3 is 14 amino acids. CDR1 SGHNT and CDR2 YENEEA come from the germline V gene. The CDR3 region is CASTLGLNHPEQYF. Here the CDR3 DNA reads TGTGCCAGCACCTTAGGTCTGAACCACCCCGAGCAGTACTTC.

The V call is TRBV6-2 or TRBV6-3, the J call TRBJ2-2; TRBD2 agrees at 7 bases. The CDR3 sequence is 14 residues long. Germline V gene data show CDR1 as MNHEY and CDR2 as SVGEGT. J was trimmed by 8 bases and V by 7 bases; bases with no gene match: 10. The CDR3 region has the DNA TGTGCCAGCAAATCGCTAGCGGTAAAAGGGGAGCTGTTTTTT. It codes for CASKSLAVKGELFF.

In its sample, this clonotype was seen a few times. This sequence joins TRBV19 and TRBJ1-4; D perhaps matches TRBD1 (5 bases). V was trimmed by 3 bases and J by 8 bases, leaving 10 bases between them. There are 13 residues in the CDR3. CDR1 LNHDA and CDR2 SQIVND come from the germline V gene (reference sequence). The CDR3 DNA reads TGTGCCAGTAGTATGATGGGGGGGGAAAAACTGTTTTTT. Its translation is CASSMMGGEKLFF.

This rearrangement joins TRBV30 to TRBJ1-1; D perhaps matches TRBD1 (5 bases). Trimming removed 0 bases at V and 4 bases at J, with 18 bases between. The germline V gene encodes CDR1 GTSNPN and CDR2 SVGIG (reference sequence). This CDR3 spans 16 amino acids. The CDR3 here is CAWSVWRRGKGTEAFF. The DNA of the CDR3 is TGTGCCTGGAGTGTTTGGCGGAGGGGTAAGGGCACTGAAGCTTTCTTT.

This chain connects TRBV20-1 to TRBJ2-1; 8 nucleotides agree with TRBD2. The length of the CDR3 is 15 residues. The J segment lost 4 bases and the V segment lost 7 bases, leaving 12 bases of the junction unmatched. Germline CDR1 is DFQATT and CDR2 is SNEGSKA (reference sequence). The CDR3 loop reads CSVRGPGTSYNEQFF. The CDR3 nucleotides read TGCAGTGTCCGAGGACCAGGGACTAGTTACAATGAGCAGTTCTTC.

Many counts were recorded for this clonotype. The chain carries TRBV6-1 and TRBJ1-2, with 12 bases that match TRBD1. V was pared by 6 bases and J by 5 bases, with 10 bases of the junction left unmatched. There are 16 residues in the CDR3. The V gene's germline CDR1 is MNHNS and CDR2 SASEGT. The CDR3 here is CASRRGDRGREYGYTF. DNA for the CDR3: TGTGCCAGCAGACGGGGGGACAGGGGGCGCGAGTATGGCTACACCTTC.

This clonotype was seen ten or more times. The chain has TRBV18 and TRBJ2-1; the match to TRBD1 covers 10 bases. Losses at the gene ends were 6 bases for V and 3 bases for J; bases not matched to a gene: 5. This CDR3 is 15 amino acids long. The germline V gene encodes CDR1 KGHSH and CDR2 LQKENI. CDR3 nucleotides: TGTGCCAGCTCCCACGGGACAGGGGTCTACAATGAGCAGTTCTTC. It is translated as CASSHGTGVYNEQFF.

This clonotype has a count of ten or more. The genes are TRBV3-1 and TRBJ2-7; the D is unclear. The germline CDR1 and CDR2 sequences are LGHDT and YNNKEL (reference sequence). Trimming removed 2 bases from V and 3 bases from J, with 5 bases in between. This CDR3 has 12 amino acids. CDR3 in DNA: TGTGCCAGCAGCCAAACCAACTACGAGCAGTACTTC. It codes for CASSQTNYEQYF.

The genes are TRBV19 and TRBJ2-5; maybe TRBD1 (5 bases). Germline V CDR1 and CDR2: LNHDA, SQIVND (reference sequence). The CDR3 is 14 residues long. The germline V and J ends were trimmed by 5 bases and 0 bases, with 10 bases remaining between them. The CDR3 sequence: CASSRWGDQETQYF. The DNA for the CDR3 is TGTGCCAGTAGTCGATGGGGCGACCAAGAGACCCAGTACTTC.

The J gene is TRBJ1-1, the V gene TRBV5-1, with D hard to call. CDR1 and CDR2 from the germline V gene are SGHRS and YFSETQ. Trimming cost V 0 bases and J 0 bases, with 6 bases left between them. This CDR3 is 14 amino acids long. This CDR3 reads CASSLGGMNTEAFF. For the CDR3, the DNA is TGCGCCAGCAGCTTGGGGGGTATGAACACTGAAGCTTTCTTT.

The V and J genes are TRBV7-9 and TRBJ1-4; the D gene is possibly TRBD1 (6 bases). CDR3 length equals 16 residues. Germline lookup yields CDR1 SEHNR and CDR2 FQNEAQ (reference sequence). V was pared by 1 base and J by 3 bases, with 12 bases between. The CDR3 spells CASSLGTGTPNEKLFF. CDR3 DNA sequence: TGTGCCAGCAGCTTAGGGACCGGGACACCTAATGAAAAACTGTTTTTT.

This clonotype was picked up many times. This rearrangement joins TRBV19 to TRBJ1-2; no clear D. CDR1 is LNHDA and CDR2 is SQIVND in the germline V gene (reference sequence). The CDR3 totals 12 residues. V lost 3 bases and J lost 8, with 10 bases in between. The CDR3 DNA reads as TGTGCCAGTAGTATTTCTCGACGGGGCTACACCTTC. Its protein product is CASSISRRGYTF. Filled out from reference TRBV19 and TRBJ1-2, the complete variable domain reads DGGITQSPKYLFRKEGQNVTLSCEQNLNHDAMYWYRQDPGQGLRLIYYSQIVNDFQKGDIAEGYSVSREKKESFPLTVTSAQKNPTAFYLCASSISRRGYTFGSGTRLTVV.

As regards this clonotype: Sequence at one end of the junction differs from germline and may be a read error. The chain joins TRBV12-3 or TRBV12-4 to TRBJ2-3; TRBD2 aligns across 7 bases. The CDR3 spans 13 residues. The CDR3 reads CANSLGQREAQYF. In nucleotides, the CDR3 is TGTGCCAACAGTTTGGGCCAGCGGGAAGCGCAGTATTTT.

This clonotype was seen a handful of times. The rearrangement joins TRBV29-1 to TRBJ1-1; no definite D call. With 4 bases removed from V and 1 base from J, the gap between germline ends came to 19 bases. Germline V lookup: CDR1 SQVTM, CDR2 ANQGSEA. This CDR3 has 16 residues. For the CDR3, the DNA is TGCAGCGTTGCCCTCTTTGCTTGGGGTTCGAACACTGAAGCTTTCTTT. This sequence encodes CSVALFAWGSNTEAFF. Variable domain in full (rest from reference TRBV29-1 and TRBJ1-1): SAVISQKPSRDICQRGTSLTIQCQVDSQVTMMFWYRQQPGQSLTLIATANQGSEATYESGFVIDKFPISRPNLTFSTLTVSNMSPEDSSIYLCSVALFAWGSNTEAFFGQGTRLTVV.

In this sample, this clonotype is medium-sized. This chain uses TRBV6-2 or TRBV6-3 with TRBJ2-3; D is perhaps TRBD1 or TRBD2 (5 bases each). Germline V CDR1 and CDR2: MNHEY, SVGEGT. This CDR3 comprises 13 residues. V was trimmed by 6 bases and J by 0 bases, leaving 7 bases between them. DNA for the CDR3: TGTGCCAGCAGCCGGGACAGCACAGATACGCAGTATTTT. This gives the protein CASSRDSTDTQYF.

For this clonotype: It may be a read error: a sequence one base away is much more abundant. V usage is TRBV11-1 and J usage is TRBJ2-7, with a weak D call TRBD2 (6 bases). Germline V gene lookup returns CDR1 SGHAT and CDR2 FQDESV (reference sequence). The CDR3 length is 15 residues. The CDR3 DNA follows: TGTGCCAGCAGCAGGACCGGGACTGGGCGTTACGGGCAGTACTTC. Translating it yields CASSRTGTGRYGQYF.

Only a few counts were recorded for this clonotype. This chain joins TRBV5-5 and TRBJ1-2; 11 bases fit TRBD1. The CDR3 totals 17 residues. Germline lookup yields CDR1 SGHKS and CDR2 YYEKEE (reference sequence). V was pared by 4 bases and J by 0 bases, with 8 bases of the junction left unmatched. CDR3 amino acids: CASSGTGGGQANYGYTF. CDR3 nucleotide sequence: TGTGCCAGCAGCGGGACAGGGGGAGGCCAAGCTAACTATGGCTACACCTTC.

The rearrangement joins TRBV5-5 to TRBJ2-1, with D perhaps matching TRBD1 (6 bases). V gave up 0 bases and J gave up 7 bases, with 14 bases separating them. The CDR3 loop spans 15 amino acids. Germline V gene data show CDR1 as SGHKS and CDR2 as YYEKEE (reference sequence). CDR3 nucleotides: TGTGCCAGCAGCTTGGACAGGGTTGGTATAAATGAGCAGTTCTTC. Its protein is CASSLDRVGINEQFF.